The entry below gives a single TCR beta chain sequence along with its context. What it recognizes is unknown. This sample's time point: patch test 2, 6 weeks after DPC sensitization. Indicated treatment: therapeutic diphenylcyclopropenone sensitization with weekly scalp DPC. What the library attached to individual cDNA molecules were unique molecular identifiers. TCRdb re-called the RACE reads with MiXCR, one entry per CDR3 protein. This table holds approximately 89,000 distinct CDR3 sequences, roughly a tenth found once. Germline CDR1 is SGHTA and CDR2 is FQGNSA. Trimming shortened V by 5 bases and J by 5 bases, and 10 bases separated the two germline ends. The CDR3 extends over 14 amino acids. The data belong to a study of human T cells and chemical hapten exposure. Study-level background: Slight differences in pooled library volume were the main source of varying TCR yields across samples.

Notes on the study in general: TCRs above 1 in 1000 frequency did not change with DPC sensitization. Because they had alopecia, donors may respond immunologically unlike healthy people.

The chain is built from TRBV7-2 and TRBJ2-6; D unresolved. This material consisted of whole blood, taken in connection with sensitization to the hapten diphenylcyclopropenone (DPC). This TCR was recovered from a woman aged 30 to 39 with alopecia areata. Some clones in this sample may be carry-over from other donors' samples. CDR3 sequence (DNA): TGTGCCAGCAGCCTCCGCGACCGGGCCAACGTCCTGACTTTC. It codes for CASSLRDRANVLTF.